The next 12 T cell receptor beta chains were all read from a single sample in a study of blood T cells in healthy people across ages. The second PCR ran roughly 7 to 12 cycles with a sample-barcoded 5' primer and J-beta primers. TCRdb independently ran MiXCR on the 5' RACE reads; one entry per CDR3 protein. The sample lists approximately 780,000 distinct CDR3 sequences, around a quarter occurring once. These data are also associated with another study on T cells of mothers and their children.

The sequencing sample was made of blood. These receptors all stem from a boy aged 5-17 years in good health.

The genes are TRBV19 and TRBJ2-1; D not certain. Trimming removed 0 bases at V and 0 bases at J, with 6 bases between. The CDR3 length is 15 residues. The germline gives CDR1 LNHDA, CDR2 SQIVND (reference sequence). As DNA, the CDR3 is TGTGCCAGTAGTATAGACAGAAGCTCCTACAATGAGCAGTTCTTC. Its translation is CASSIDRSSYNEQFF.

This clonotype appeared a single time. This rearrangement joins TRBV6-1 to TRBJ1-2, with a weak D call TRBD1 (6 bases). Trimming left V 7 bases short and J 2 bases short, with 14 bases between. CDR1 MNHNS and CDR2 SASEGT come from the germline V gene. The CDR3 has 14 residues. The CDR3 DNA reads TGTGCCAGCAAGGCAGGGGACGTCAACTATGGCTACACCTTC. The encoded protein is CASKAGDVNYGYTF.

The CDR3 sequence is CSVEGSSGANVLTF. DNA for the CDR3: TGCAGCGTTGAGGGGAGCTCTGGGGCCAACGTCCTGACTTTC. This rearrangement joins TRBV29-1 to TRBJ2-6, with D possibly being TRBD2 (5 bases). This CDR3 has 14 amino acids. Between the trimmed V and J ends, which lost 3 bases and 0 bases, there was a span of 6 bases. Germline lookup yields CDR1 SQVTM and CDR2 ANQGSEA.

The V and J genes are TRBV11-2 and TRBJ2-7; 7 bases line up with TRBD2. The CDR3 runs to 17 residues. V dropped 1 base and J dropped 3; count of bases not matched to a gene: 12. Germline V gene sequence: CDR1 SGHAT, CDR2 FQNNGV. CDR3 nucleotides: TGTGCCAGCAGCTTAGGGTCGGGGGGAGAGCCTCTCTACGAGCAGTACTTC. Translation gives CASSLGSGGEPLYEQYF.

The chain links TRBV6-1 to TRBJ2-3; a possible D gene is TRBD2 (6 bases). Deletions cut 6 bases from V and 3 bases from J, with 16 bases between. The CDR3 has 15 amino acids. The germline V gene encodes CDR1 MNHNS and CDR2 SASEGT. CDR3 protein: CASSNRGGVTDTQYF. The CDR3 DNA follows: TGTGCCAGCAGCAATAGGGGCGGGGTGACAGATACGCAGTATTTT.

Many counts were recorded for this clonotype. The chain is built from TRBV4-1 and TRBJ2-7, with D possibly TRBD1 on 5 matching bases. The germline V and J ends were trimmed by 0 bases and 3 bases, with 9 bases remaining between them. The germline gives CDR1 MGHRA, CDR2 YSYEKL. The CDR3 is 14 amino acids. The CDR3, as DNA: TGCGCCAGCAGCCAAGATAGGGGCGTCTACGAGCAGTACTTC. Its translation is CASSQDRGVYEQYF.

In its sample, this clonotype was seen many times. The chain couples TRBV3-1 to TRBJ2-1; 8 nucleotides agree with TRBD1. The CDR3 length is 16 residues. J was trimmed by 5 bases and V by 2 bases; bases with no gene match: 8. Germline CDR1 and CDR2: LGHDT and YNNKEL (reference sequence). The DNA of the CDR3 is TGTGCCAGCAGCCAACTACCGGACAGGGTTGACAATGAGCAGTTCTTC. Translating gives CASSQLPDRVDNEQFF.

The gene calls are TRBV28 and TRBJ2-1; D might be TRBD2 (6 bases). The ends were cut back, 8 bases at V and 4 bases at J, with 18 bases in the middle. Germline loops: CDR1 MDHEN, CDR2 SYDVKM. The CDR3 is made up of 15 amino acids. The CDR3 sequence: CASSKRRGSYNEQFF. DNA of the CDR3: TGTGCCAGCTCTAAAAGGCGGGGTTCTTACAATGAGCAGTTCTTC. Using reference TRBV28 and TRBJ2-1 for the parts outside the CDR3, the full variable domain is DVKVTQSSRYLVKRTGEKVFLECVQDMDHENMFWYRQDPGLGLRLIYFSYDVKMKEKGDIPEGYSVSREKKERFSLILESASTNQTSMYLCASSKRRGSYNEQFFGPGTRLTVL.

This clonotype was counted between two and nine times. The rearrangement uses TRBV20-1 and TRBJ2-4, with 7 bases fitting TRBD1. V lost 1 base to trimming and J lost 1 base; unmatched junction nucleotides: 4. The CDR3 runs 15 residues. Germline V gene sequence: CDR1 DFQATT, CDR2 SNEGSKA (reference sequence). The CDR3 loop reads CSARAQGVAKNIQYF. CDR3 bases: TGCAGTGCTAGAGCCCAGGGGGTGGCCAAAAACATTCAGTACTTC.

J is TRBJ2-7 and V is TRBV29-1; 7 bases match TRBD1. Germline CDR1 and CDR2: SQVTM and ANQGSEA. V shed 4 bases, J shed 5 bases, and the junction held 5 bases outside the gene matches. This CDR3 contains 12 residues. For the CDR3, the DNA is TGCAGCGTTGTAAGGGACAGAGACGAGCAGTACTTC. The encoded protein is CSVVRDRDEQYF.

This clonotype showed up many times. This chain connects TRBV12-3 or TRBV12-4 to TRBJ2-7; 8 nucleotides match TRBD1. V shed 7 bases and J 2 bases; nucleotides not matched to a gene: 7. This CDR3 spans 14 amino acids. As DNA, the CDR3 is TGTGCCAGCACCCTCGGGACAGGAGCCTACGAGCAGTACTTC. It encodes CASTLGTGAYEQYF.

The chain links TRBV12-3 or TRBV12-4 to TRBJ2-5; D may be TRBD2 (5 bases). The CDR3 contains 12 residues. V was shortened by 5 bases and J by 7 bases, with 11 bases between the two germline ends. CDR3 in amino acids: CASSRPAGTQYF. In DNA form, the CDR3 reads TGTGCCAGCAGTAGGCCGGCGGGGACCCAGTACTTC.